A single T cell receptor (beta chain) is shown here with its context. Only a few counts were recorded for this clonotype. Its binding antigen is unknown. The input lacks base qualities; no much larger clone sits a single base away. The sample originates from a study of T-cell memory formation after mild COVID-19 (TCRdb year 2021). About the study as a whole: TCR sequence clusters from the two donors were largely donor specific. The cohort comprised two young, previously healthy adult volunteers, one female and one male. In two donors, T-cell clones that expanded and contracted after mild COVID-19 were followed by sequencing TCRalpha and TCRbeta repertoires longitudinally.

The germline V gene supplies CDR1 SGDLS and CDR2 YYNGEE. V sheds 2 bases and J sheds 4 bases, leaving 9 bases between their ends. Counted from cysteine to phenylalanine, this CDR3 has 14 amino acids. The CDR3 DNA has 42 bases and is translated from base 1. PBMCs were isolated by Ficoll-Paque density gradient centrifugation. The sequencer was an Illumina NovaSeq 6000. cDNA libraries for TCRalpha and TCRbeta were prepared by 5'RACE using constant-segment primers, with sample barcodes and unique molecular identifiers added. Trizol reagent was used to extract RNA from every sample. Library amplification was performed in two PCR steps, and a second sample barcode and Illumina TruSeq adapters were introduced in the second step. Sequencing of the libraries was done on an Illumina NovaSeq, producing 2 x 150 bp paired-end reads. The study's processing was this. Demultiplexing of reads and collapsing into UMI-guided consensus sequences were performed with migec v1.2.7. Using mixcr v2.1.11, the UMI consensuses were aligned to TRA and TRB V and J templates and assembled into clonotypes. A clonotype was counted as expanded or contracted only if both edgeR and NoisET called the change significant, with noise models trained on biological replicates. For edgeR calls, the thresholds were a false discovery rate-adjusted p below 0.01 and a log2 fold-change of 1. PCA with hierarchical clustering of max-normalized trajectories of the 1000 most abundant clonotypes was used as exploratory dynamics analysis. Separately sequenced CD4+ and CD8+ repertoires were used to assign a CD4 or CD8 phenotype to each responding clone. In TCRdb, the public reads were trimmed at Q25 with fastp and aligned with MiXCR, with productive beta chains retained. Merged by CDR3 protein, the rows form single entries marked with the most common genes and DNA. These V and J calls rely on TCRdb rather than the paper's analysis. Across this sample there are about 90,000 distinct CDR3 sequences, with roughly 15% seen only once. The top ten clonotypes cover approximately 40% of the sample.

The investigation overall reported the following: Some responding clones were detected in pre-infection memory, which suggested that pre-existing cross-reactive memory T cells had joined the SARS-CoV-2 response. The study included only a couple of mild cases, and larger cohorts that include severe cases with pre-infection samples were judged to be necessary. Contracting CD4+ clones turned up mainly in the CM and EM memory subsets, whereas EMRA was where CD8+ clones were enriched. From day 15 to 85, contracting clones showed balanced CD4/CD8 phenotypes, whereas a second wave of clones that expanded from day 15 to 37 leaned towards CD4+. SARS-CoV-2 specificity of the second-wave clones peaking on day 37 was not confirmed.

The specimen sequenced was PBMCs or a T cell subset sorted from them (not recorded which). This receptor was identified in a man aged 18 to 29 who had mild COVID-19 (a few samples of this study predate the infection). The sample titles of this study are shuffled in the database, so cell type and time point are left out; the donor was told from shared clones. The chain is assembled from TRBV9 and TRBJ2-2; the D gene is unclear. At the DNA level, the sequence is TGTGCCAGCAGCGTCGAAGGCAGCACCGGGGAGCTGTTTTTT. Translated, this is CASSVEGSTGELFF.